A selection of T cell receptor beta chains follows, all from one sample in a study of OX40 agonist ivuxolimab in advanced cancers. TCRdb's table, derived via immunoSEQ multiplex PCR, lists solely in-frame clones and lacks some. The profile shows about 90,000 clones, approximately 90% of them singletons. Sequenced material: CD4+ or CD8+ T cells sorted from blood, taken in a trial of the OX40 agonist ivuxolimab. The receptors derive from an adult with an advanced solid tumor such as melanoma, head and neck, liver or kidney cancer. CDR3s include the opening cysteine and the closing phenylalanine or tryptophan. The D gene is left open where the match is weak.

>TRBV19|TRBJ1-2|TRBD1
CASSLAWTGGDYGYTF
>TRBV7-8|TRBJ2-7|TRBD2
CASSLDRGSSYEQYF
>TRBV28|TRBJ2-7|-
CASRGPGRVYEQYF
>TRBV6-1|TRBJ2-7|-
CASSGPSHYEQYF
>TRBV5-1|TRBJ2-1|-
CASSDRLGRYEQFF
>TRBV7-2|TRBJ2-3|-
CASSYPGADTQYF
>TRBV7-2|TRBJ2-3|-
CASSLSRVRGDTQYF
>TRBV6-6|TRBJ1-5|-
CASSTRQNNQPQHF
>TRBV28|TRBJ2-1|TRBD1
CASRPSQGAGYNEQFF
>TRBV6-4|TRBJ2-1|-
CASSDLGVGEQFF
>TRBV7-2|TRBJ2-7|-
CASSSYYEQYF
>TRBV5-4|TRBJ2-3|-
CASSASLGAGTDTQYF
>TRBV6-4|TRBJ2-7|TRBD2
CASSDSGGGPYEQYF
>TRBV7-2|TRBJ2-1|-
CASSLILDNEQFF
>TRBV19|TRBJ1-1|TRBD1
CASSIHLRQGHTMNTEAFF
>TRBV29-1|TRBJ2-3|-
CSSPGISSTDTQYF
>TRBV29-1|TRBJ2-3|TRBD2
CSGIAGGTDTQYF
>TRBV5-6|TRBJ1-5|TRBD1
CASSLGTGVNQPQHF
>TRBV4-3|TRBJ2-5|-
CASSQEWKETQYF
>TRBV28|TRBJ2-1|TRBD2
CASSLPRPTSGYEQFF
>TRBV25-1|TRBJ1-4|-
CASSAVQGSNEKLFF
>TRBV19|TRBJ1-2|-
CASSPGGTNYGYTF
>TRBV6-5|TRBJ1-4|TRBD1
CASKLQGATNEKLFF
>TRBV9|-|TRBD2
CASSVGEGYEQYF
>TRBV20-1|TRBJ2-7|-
CSARFYYEQYF
>TRBV7-6|TRBJ2-1|-
CASSLVGDHEQFF
>TRBV15|TRBJ2-1|TRBD2
CATSRDIGREGNEQFF
>TRBV18|TRBJ2-1|-
CASSPLFDTSYNEQFF
>TRBV28|TRBJ2-7|-
CASSGGTYEQYF
>TRBV19|TRBJ2-5|-
CASSIGYRGRRGTETQYF
>TRBV11-1|TRBJ2-1|TRBD2
CASSLLSTSVYNEQFF
>TRBV2|TRBJ1-5|TRBD1
CASREGGTGNQPQHF
>TRBV6-6|TRBJ1-1|-
CASSYSVGDEAFF
>TRBV7-2|TRBJ1-5|TRBD1
CASSESGQFNQPQHF
>TRBV6-5|TRBJ1-3|-
CASSSWTAGNTIYF
>TRBV11-2|TRBJ2-5|-
CASSQTLATQETQYF
>TRBV5-6|TRBJ1-2|TRBD1
CASSSRDRVLNYGYTF
>TRBV9|TRBJ2-1|-
CASSVDFDEQFF
>TRBV9|TRBJ2-6|-
CASSAPQGLGSGANVLTF
>TRBV27|TRBJ2-3|-
CASSFLVAGQTDTQYF
>TRBV7-3|TRBJ1-3|-
CASSLQGLRGNTIYF
>TRBV7-9|TRBJ2-7|TRBD1
CASSLGTGDHEQYF
>TRBV28|TRBJ2-3|TRBD1
CAGRTGGTDTQYF
>TRBV6-1|TRBJ2-1|TRBD2
CASSSGGSGRNEQFF
>TRBV7-2|TRBJ1-3|TRBD1
CASSPHPTGSGNTIYF
>TRBV10-3|TRBJ2-7|TRBD1
CAIAGTGTNEQYF
>TRBV18|TRBJ2-7|TRBD1
CASSRGQGAFEQYF
>TRBV18|TRBJ2-3|-
CASSPQTEAVRQQYF
>TRBV9|TRBJ2-7|TRBD1
CASSPGQGAQEQYF
>TRBV5-6|TRBJ2-7|-
CASAGGGPEQYF
>TRBV18|TRBJ1-1|TRBD1
CASSPAGTGVNTEAFF
>TRBV5-1|TRBJ1-1|-
CASSFGSGDTEAFF
>TRBV6-1|TRBJ2-7|-
CASSDPREYEQYF
>TRBV7-2|TRBJ2-5|-
CASSPASAETQYF